The 30 T cell receptor beta chains below all came from one sample that was sequenced in a study of T cell repertoires in cytomegalovirus infection. One entry per CDR3 protein, called by TCRdb with MiXCR from the reads. The table shows about 300,000 distinct CDR3 sequences, with around 9.1% occurring only once. Sample: PBMCs. All receptors derive from a human donor in good health (CMV status not recorded). Some clones in this sample may be carry-over from other donors' samples.

This sequence joins TRBV25-1 and TRBJ2-5; 8 bases line up with TRBD2. The length of the CDR3 is 15 residues. In germline, CDR1 is MGHDK, CDR2 SYGVNS. Trimming removed 8 bases from V and 4 bases from J; junction bases left unmatched: 12. In DNA form, the CDR3 reads TGTGCCAGCGGACGTCGGGGGGGGGGAGGAGAGACCCAGTACTTC. This encodes CASGRRGGGGETQYF. The whole variable domain, filled in from reference TRBV25-1 and TRBJ2-5, reads EADIYQTPRYLVIGTGKKITLECSQTMGHDKMYWYQQDPGMELHLIHYSYGVNSTEKGDLSSESTVSRIRTEHFPLTLESARPSHTSQYLCASGRRGGGGETQYFGPGTRLLVL.

This clonotype has a handful of counts. V gene TRBV28 combines with J gene TRBJ2-2, with unresolved D. Trimming took off 5 bases at V and 8 bases at J, with 12 bases between the two ends. The CDR3 has 13 residues. Germline V CDR1 and CDR2: MDHEN, SYDVKM. DNA for the CDR3: TGTGCCAGCAGTGGGTCCCCAACAGGGGAGCTGTTTTTT. Translated: CASSGSPTGELFF.

On this clonotype: It may be a read error: a sequence one base away is much more abundant. The CDR3: CSAENKGAGELFF. The CDR3 DNA is TGCAGTGCCGAGAACAAGGGAGCCGGGGAGCTGTTTTTT. The V and J genes are TRBV20-1 and TRBJ2-2, with a tentative D call TRBD2 (5 bases). Germline V CDR1 and CDR2: DFQATT, SNEGSKA (reference sequence). The CDR3 contains 13 residues. V lost 6 bases and J 6 bases, leaving 14 bases between the germline ends.

This clonotype was counted between two and nine times. The V call is TRBV7-9, the J call TRBJ2-3; TRBD1 is a possible D gene (7 bases). CDR1 is SEHNR and CDR2 is FQNEAQ in the germline V gene (reference sequence). The CDR3 is made up of 17 amino acids. Trimming pared 4 bases from V and 5 bases from J, leaving 22 bases between. The DNA of the CDR3 is TGTGCCAGCAGCTCCCCTCGCAGGGGGGCCCGGGGAGATACGCAGTATTTT. Its protein is CASSSPRRGARGDTQYF. Full variable domain (missing parts from reference TRBV7-9 and TRBJ2-3): DTGVSQNPRHKITKRGQNVTFRCDPISEHNRLYWYRQTLGQGPEFLTYFQNEAQLEKSRLLSDRFSAERPKGSFSTLEIQRTEQGDSAMYLCASSSPRRGARGDTQYFGPGTRLTVL.

This clonotype appeared a single time. A much more abundant neighbour one base away suggests this may be a read error. This chain uses TRBV28 with TRBJ1-2; unclear D gene. There are 10 residues in the CDR3. Germline V gene data show CDR1 as MDHEN and CDR2 as SYDVKM. The CDR3, as DNA: TGTGCCAGCAGCCGCTATGGCTACGCCTTC. The encoded protein is CASSRYGYAF.

This clonotype was seen ten or more times. The V gene is TRBV19, the J gene TRBJ2-1, with 10 bases matching TRBD1. The CDR3 runs 19 residues. In germline, CDR1 is LNHDA, CDR2 SQIVND (reference sequence). The V gene end was trimmed by 5 bases and the J gene end by 0 bases; junction bases not matched to a gene: 13. This chain's CDR3 is CASSSRTGGSGRSYNEQFF. CDR3 DNA: TGTGCCAGTAGTTCCCGGACAGGGGGAAGTGGTCGCTCCTACAATGAGCAGTTCTTC.

The chain links TRBV29-1 to TRBJ2-2; TRBD1 aligns across 11 bases. Looked up from germline, CDR1 is SQVTM and CDR2 is ANQGSEA. V shed 7 bases and J 4 bases; nucleotides not matched to a gene: 8. This CDR3 region has 15 residues. CDR3 in amino acids: CSASTGTGGTGELFF. The CDR3 DNA follows: TGCAGCGCCAGCACCGGGACAGGGGGCACCGGGGAGCTGTTTTTT.

This clonotype was counted ten times or more. This chain uses TRBV28 with TRBJ1-5, with D perhaps matching TRBD1 (5 bases). The length of the CDR3 is 15 residues. Trimming took off 7 bases at V and 1 base at J, with 14 bases between the two ends. Germline assignment: CDR1 MDHEN and CDR2 SYDVKM. CDR3 loop: CASTDGDRSNQPQHF. CDR3 in DNA: TGTGCCAGCACCGACGGAGACAGAAGCAATCAGCCCCAGCATTTT.

The chain combines TRBV29-1 with TRBJ1-4; D unresolved. CDR1 is SQVTM and CDR2 is ANQGSEA in the germline V gene. The CDR3 totals 14 residues. V lost 2 bases, J lost 8 bases, and 15 bases lay in between. Here the CDR3 DNA reads TGCAGCGTTGAAATAGCCGGGTTTGGCGAAAAACTGTTTTTT. Its translation: CSVEIAGFGEKLFF.

This rearrangement joins TRBV6-6 to TRBJ1-6; unclear D gene. Trimming removed 2 bases from V and 9 bases from J, with 11 bases in between. The length of the CDR3 is 14 residues. Looked up from germline, CDR1 is MNHNY and CDR2 is SVGAGI (reference sequence). The CDR3 sequence is CASSYPRGSSPLHF. The CDR3 nucleotides read TGTGCCAGCAGTTACCCCCGTGGCAGTTCACCCCTCCACTTT.

This clonotype was detected many times. The chain uses TRBV20-1 and TRBJ2-2; 12 bases fit TRBD1. The CDR3 is 16 residues long. With 4 bases clipped from V and 0 bases from J, the junction kept 3 bases outside the gene matches. The germline V gene has CDR1 DFQATT and CDR2 SNEGSKA (reference sequence). CDR3 sequence (DNA): TGCAGTGCTACCGGGACAGGGGGCCCGAACACCGGGGAGCTGTTTTTT. Its protein product is CSATGTGGPNTGELFF.

Ten or more counts support this clonotype. The chain carries TRBV27 and TRBJ1-4; D gene uncertain. Per the germline V gene, CDR1 is MNHEY and CDR2 is SMNVEV (reference sequence). Trimming cost V 5 bases and J 2 bases, with 12 bases left between them. The CDR3 loop spans 15 amino acids. The CDR3 nucleotides are TGTGCCAGCAGTACCAATCCAGTGACTAATGAAAAACTGTTTTTT. Protein: CASSTNPVTNEKLFF.

In this sample, this clonotype turned up a few times. With a much larger clone just one base away, this may be a read error. The chain uses TRBV27 and TRBJ2-3, with D possibly being TRBD1 (6 bases). V gave up 6 bases and J gave up 2 bases, with 9 bases separating them. Germline V gene lookup returns CDR1 MNHEY and CDR2 SMNVEV (reference sequence). This CDR3 is 13 amino acids long. The CDR3 is CASRRTVTDTQYF. CDR3 DNA sequence: TGTGCCAGCAGAAGGACAGTCACAGATACGCAGTATTTT.

This clonotype was recorded many times. In DNA, the CDR3 is TGCAGTGCTAGAGCGGGGACGAGCAATCAGCCCCAGCATTTT. Protein: CSARAGTSNQPQHF. This chain connects TRBV20-1 to TRBJ1-5, with D tentatively TRBD1 (5 bases). The CDR3 spans 14 residues. From germline, CDR1 is DFQATT and CDR2 SNEGSKA (reference sequence). The ends were cut back, 1 base at V and 1 base at J, with 8 bases in the middle.

This clonotype was seen more than once but under ten times. The DNA for the CDR3 is TGCAGTGCACTAGCGGGGGCTTCTTACGAGCAGTACGTC. Its protein product is CSALAGASYEQYV. The chain links TRBV20-1 to TRBJ2-7; 11 nucleotides align to TRBD2. V trimming: 6 bases; J trimming: 4 bases; junction bases outside the gene matches: 5. CDR1 DFQATT and CDR2 SNEGSKA come from the germline V gene (reference sequence). The CDR3 is 13 residues long.

This clonotype was detected many times. V gene TRBV7-2 combines with J gene TRBJ1-3; D gene uncertain. Germline CDR1 reads SGHTA; CDR2 reads FQGNSA. Trimming took off 2 bases at V and 1 base at J, with 6 bases between the two ends. CDR3 size: 14 residues. DNA of the CDR3: TGTGCCAGCAGCTTACGGTGGTCTGGAAACACCATATATTTT. It encodes CASSLRWSGNTIYF.

This clonotype occurred many times. V usage is TRBV27 and J usage is TRBJ1-2, with TRBD1 as a possible D gene (5 bases). CDR1 and CDR2 from the germline V gene are MNHEY and SMNVEV (reference sequence). The CDR3 is 13 residues long. V dropped 6 bases and J dropped 7 bases, with 15 bases sitting between them. CDR3 region: CASRLAGTGGYTF. CDR3 nucleotide sequence: TGTGCCAGCAGACTCGCGGGGACGGGTGGCTACACCTTC.

The rearrangement links TRBV7-2 to TRBJ2-6; weak D call: TRBD1 (5 bases). This CDR3 comprises 18 residues. Trimming shortened V by 1 base and J by 0 bases, and 13 bases separated the two germline ends. Germline lookup yields CDR1 SGHTA and CDR2 FQGNSA. Here the CDR3 reads CASSLGPQGSSGANVLTF. The DNA of the CDR3 is TGTGCCAGCAGCTTAGGACCCCAGGGCAGCTCTGGGGCCAACGTCCTGACTTTC.

This clonotype was counted ten times or more. The rearrangement links TRBV6-2 or TRBV6-3 to TRBJ2-1; the D gene is possibly TRBD2 (6 bases). Germline values: CDR1 MNHEY, CDR2 SVGEGT. V lost 2 bases, J lost 5 bases, and 19 bases lay in between. The CDR3 runs to 17 residues. In DNA, the CDR3 is TGTGCCAGCAGTTACCCCATACAGGACTATCAAAACAATGAGCAGTTCTTC. Amino acids: CASSYPIQDYQNNEQFF.

For this clonotype: Being one base from a much bigger clone, this may be a read error. The rearrangement joins TRBV6-2 or TRBV6-3 to TRBJ2-2; D remains ambiguous. V dropped 7 bases and J dropped 8 bases, with 8 bases sitting between them. This CDR3 is 11 amino acids long. Germline CDR1 MNHEY, CDR2 SVGEGT. CDR3: CASTNGGELFF. In nucleotides, the CDR3 is TGTGCCAGCACCAACGGGGGGGAGCTGTTTTTT.

This clonotype was recorded many times. The chain recombines TRBV5-5 with TRBJ2-2; D not certain. The germline gives CDR1 SGHKS, CDR2 YYEKEE (reference sequence). The ends were cut back, 6 bases at V and 5 bases at J, with 5 bases in the middle. The CDR3 spans 11 residues. CDR3 DNA sequence: TGTGCCAGCATCTTTACCGGGGAGCTGTTTTTT. It encodes CASIFTGELFF. Together with reference TRBV5-5 and TRBJ2-2, the CDR3 gives the full variable domain: DAGVTQSPTHLIKTRGQQVTLRCSPISGHKSVSWYQQVLGQGPQFIFQYYEKEERGRGNFPDRFSARQFPNYSSELNVNALLLGDSALYLCASIFTGELFFGEGSRLTVL.

This clonotype was counted at least ten times. The rearrangement uses TRBV20-1 and TRBJ1-5; D is undetermined. The CDR3 extends over 14 amino acids. Germline V gene sequence: CDR1 DFQATT, CDR2 SNEGSKA (reference sequence). The germline V and J ends were trimmed by 5 bases and 0 bases, with 11 bases remaining between them. CDR3 bases: TGCAGTGCTGGCACCACCTATAGCAATCAGCCCCAGCATTTT. It codes for CSAGTTYSNQPQHF.

This clonotype was observed at least ten times. CDR3 sequence reads: CSVRSGEYNEQFF. In DNA, the CDR3 is TGCAGCGTTCGCAGCGGGGAGTACAATGAGCAGTTCTTC. This rearrangement joins TRBV29-1 to TRBJ2-1; 7 nucleotides line up with TRBD2. J was trimmed by 4 bases and V by 5 bases; bases with no gene match: 5. The CDR3 runs to 13 residues. Germline V gives CDR1 SQVTM, CDR2 ANQGSEA.

The V gene is TRBV19, the J gene TRBJ2-3; D gene uncertain. Germline CDR1 and CDR2: LNHDA and SQIVND (reference sequence). The CDR3 sequence is 14 residues long. Trimming took 5 bases from V and 11 from J, leaving 20 bases between them. This CDR3 reads CASSLPGPLYKQYF. Written as DNA, the CDR3 is TGTGCCAGTAGTCTTCCAGGCCCACTTTACAAGCAGTATTTT.

This clonotype has only a few counts. The genes are TRBV13 and TRBJ2-1, with 13 bases identical to TRBD2. The trim removed 4 bases at V and 9 bases at J, leaving 3 bases unmatched. The length of the CDR3 is 14 residues. Germline CDR1 is PRHDT and CDR2 is FYEKMQ (reference sequence). Here the CDR3 reads CASSSGLAGVEQFF. CDR3 coding DNA: TGTGCCAGCAGCTCTGGACTAGCGGGGGTTGAGCAGTTCTTC.

At least ten counts were recorded for this clonotype. The chain employs TRBV5-6 and TRBJ1-4; weak D call: TRBD1 (5 bases). The V gene's germline CDR1 is SGHDT and CDR2 YYEEEE. CDR3 length: 14 amino acids. The V end was cut by 4 bases, the J end by 10 bases, with 17 bases between. The CDR3 bases are TGTGCCAGCAGCGGGGACCCAAACGAGGGAAAACTGTTTTTT. Translation gives CASSGDPNEGKLFF.

To note about this clonotype: The junction and the germline gene differ at one end; a read error may be behind it. This chain connects TRBV13 to TRBJ1-1, with 9 nucleotides matching TRBD1. The CDR3 is 13 amino acids. The germline V gene has CDR1 PRHDT and CDR2 FYEKMQ (reference sequence). The CDR3 protein is CASSLGGGQGLPF. CDR3 nucleotide sequence: TGTGCCAGCAGCTTAGGCGGGGGACAGGGCCTCCCCTTT.

This clonotype was detected ten times or more. This chain links TRBV28 with TRBJ2-7; 7 bases fit TRBD1. J was trimmed by 4 bases and V by 6 bases; bases with no gene match: 12. The CDR3 is made up of 15 amino acids. Germline V gene sequence: CDR1 MDHEN, CDR2 SYDVKM. CDR3 sequence (DNA): TGTGCCAGCAGCCCGGGTAGTAGGGGGCGGTACGAGCAGTACGTC. Its translation is CASSPGSRGRYEQYV.

The CDR3: CASSYSSPSGNGYTF. The CDR3 DNA sequence: TGTGCCAGCAGTTACTCGAGCCCCTCAGGGAATGGCTACACCTTC. This chain links TRBV6-5 with TRBJ1-2; D perhaps matches TRBD1 (5 bases). CDR1 and CDR2 (germline): MNHEY, SVGAGI. The CDR3 has 15 residues. V was trimmed by 0 bases and J by 6 bases, leaving 14 bases between them.

This clonotype was seen at least ten times. The chain links TRBV2 to TRBJ2-7, with TRBD2 as a possible D gene (5 bases). CDR3 size: 12 residues. V lost 5 bases and J 3 bases, leaving 8 bases between the germline ends. The germline V gene has CDR1 SNHLY and CDR2 FYNNEI. In DNA, the CDR3 is TGTGCCAGCAGTAACGGAGGCTACGAGCAGTACTTC. Its translation is CASSNGGYEQYF.